The rows below give T cell receptor beta chains drawn from one sample of a study of blood T cell repertoires in COVID-19. Clones were sequenced by immunoSEQ multiplex PCR, and TCRdb holds only the in-frame ones, with some missing. The sample carries under 400,000 clones, roughly 90% recorded once. Input material: peripheral blood. These receptors came from a woman aged 60-75 years with COVID-19, enrolled during active disease. Both conserved end residues are part of each CDR3. D genes are given only for firm matches. Some rows mark clone size as missing; the rest say once, few, many or name a class of expanded clone.

D	V	J	size	CDR3	DNA
TRBD1	TRBV11-1	TRBJ1-6	.	CASSPGQSNSPLHF	TGTGCCAGCAGCCCGGGACAGTCAAATTCACCCCTCCACTTT
TRBD2	TRBV7-9	TRBJ2-5	.	CASSLSTSGGLKETQYF	TGTGCCAGCAGCTTATCGACTAGCGGGGGATTAAAAGAGACCCAGTACTTC
.	TRBV20-1	TRBJ1-1	.	CSASWGRGNTEAFF	TGCAGTGCTAGTTGGGGCAGGGGAAACACTGAAGCTTTCTTT
.	TRBV9	TRBJ2-7	.	CASSLGDEQYF	TGTGCCAGTTCCTTAGGGGACGAGCAGTACTTC
.	TRBV18	TRBJ1-5	.	CASSIGSGNQPQHF	TGTGCCAGCTCAATTGGTAGCGGCAATCAGCCCCAGCATTTT
TRBD1	TRBV7-8	TRBJ1-6	.	CASSRDRDGGHSPLHF	TGTGCCAGCAGCCGAGACAGGGATGGGGGTCATTCACCCCTCCACTTT
.	TRBV7-2	TRBJ2-2	.	CASSLVTGSFGELFF	TGTGCCAGCAGCTTAGTAACAGGCTCCTTCGGGGAGCTGTTTTTT
TRBD1	TRBV6-1	TRBJ1-2	.	CASSEMDRVRHGYTF	TGTGCCAGCAGTGAAATGGACAGGGTTCGGCATGGCTACACCTTC
.	TRBV5-1	TRBJ1-3	.	CASSGGSGGNTIYF	TGCGCCAGCAGCGGCGGGTCAGGAGGAAACACCATATATTTT
.	TRBV5-1	TRBJ1-6	.	CASSLAQNYNSPLHF	TGCGCCAGCAGCTTGGCCCAGAACTATAATTCACCCCTCCACTTT
.	TRBV7-9	TRBJ2-2	.	CASSLTEAGELFF	TGTGCCAGCAGCTTAACGGAGGCCGGGGAGCTGTTTTTT
.	TRBV19	TRBJ1-2	few	CASTSPQVWGYTF	TGTGCCAGTACCTCCCCCCAGGTGTGGGGCTACACCTTC
TRBD1	TRBV7-2	TRBJ1-2	.	CASSLPGQGAYGYTF	TGTGCCAGCAGCTTACCGGGACAGGGGGCCTATGGCTACACCTTC
.	TRBV5-1	TRBJ1-1	.	CASSFSGLGAFF	TGCGCCAGCAGCTTTTCCGGTCTCGGAGCTTTCTTT
.	TRBV5-1	TRBJ1-4	.	CASSETATNEKLFF	TGCGCCAGCAGCGAGACAGCAACTAATGAAAAACTGTTTTTT
.	TRBV5-1	TRBJ1-1	.	CASSSGLLQGTTEAFF	TGCGCCAGCAGCTCGGGACTCCTTCAAGGGACCACTGAAGCTTTCTTT
.	TRBV27	TRBJ2-5	.	CASSSPRGRETQYF	TGTGCCAGCAGTAGCCCACGGGGGAGAGAGACCCAGTACTTC
TRBD1	TRBV6-2/TRBV6-3	TRBJ1-2	.	CASSSTGMGYGYTF	TGTGCCAGCAGTTCGACAGGGATGGGATATGGCTACACCTTC
.	TRBV7-9	TRBJ1-2	.	CASSPPGLLYGYTF	TGTGCCAGCAGCCCGCCGGGACTTCTCTATGGCTACACCTTC
TRBD1	TRBV6-5	TRBJ1-2	.	CASSRTGWANYGYTF	TGTGCCAGCAGCCGGACAGGTTGGGCTAACTATGGCTACACCTTC
TRBD1	TRBV2	TRBJ1-1	.	CASSYTTGDTEAFF	TGTGCCAGCAGTTACACAACAGGGGACACTGAAGCTTTCTTT
TRBD1	TRBV6-5	TRBJ2-7	once	CASYDRAGASYEQYF	TGTGCCAGCTACGACAGGGCCGGTGCTTCCTACGAGCAGTACTTC
TRBD2	TRBV28	TRBJ2-7	.	CASTPRLGSRGAYEQYF	TGTGCCAGCACCCCACGGCTGGGGAGCCGGGGGGCCTACGAGCAGTACTTC
.	TRBV18	TRBJ2-5	.	CASSPIGGGEETQYF	TGTGCCAGCTCACCAATTGGAGGGGGCGAAGAGACCCAGTACTTC